These 29 T cell receptor beta chains were all obtained from the same sample, sequenced in a study of cytomegalovirus exposure and HLA in healthy donors. The PCR made use of 60 Vbeta and 13 Jbeta primers. Assay: immunoSEQ multiplex PCR; the TCRdb copy retains only in-frame clones and omits some. The sample lists approximately 160,000 clones; 77% were seen once. Input material: PBMCs. The source is a woman in her twenties or thirties in good health and CMV-seropositive.

CDR3 in amino acids: CASSLVGTGGHQPQHF. The CDR3 region has the DNA TGTGCCAGCAGCTTAGTTGGGACAGGGGGGCATCAGCCCCAGCATTTT. The chain has TRBV7-2 and TRBJ1-5; TRBD1 aligns across 11 bases. Germline CDR1 is SGHTA and CDR2 is FQGNSA. V was clipped by 1 base and J by 5 bases; unmatched bases: 4. The CDR3 extends over 16 amino acids. Using reference TRBV7-2 and TRBJ1-5 for the parts outside the CDR3, the full variable domain is GAGVSQSPSNKVTEKGKDVELRCDPISGHTALYWYRQSLGQGLEFLIYFQGNSAPDKSGLPSDRFSAERTGGSVSTLTIQRTQQEDSAVYLCASSLVGTGGHQPQHFGDGTRLSIL.

The chain couples TRBV5-1 to TRBJ1-5, with a tentative D call TRBD1 (5 bases). This CDR3 has 12 residues. Germline CDR1 is SGHRS and CDR2 is YFSETQ. V dropped 0 bases and J dropped 10 bases, with 8 bases sitting between them. CDR3 residues: CASSLEGVPQHF. CDR3 DNA: TGCGCCAGCAGCTTGGAAGGGGTCCCCCAGCATTTT.

The chain uses TRBV6-1 and TRBJ2-7; D perhaps matches TRBD1 (6 bases). This CDR3 is built from 13 residues. CDR1 and CDR2 from the germline V gene are MNHNS and SASEGT. V was clipped by 8 bases and J by 3 bases, with 14 bases between them. As DNA, the CDR3 is TGTGCCAGCCAACGTGGGGGCCTCTACGAGCAGTACTTC. Amino acid sequence: CASQRGGLYEQYF.

The genes are TRBV5-1 and TRBJ1-1; D possibly corresponds to TRBD1 (5 bases). Between the trimmed V and J ends, which lost 1 base and 5 bases, there was a span of 12 bases. The CDR3 has 14 amino acids. The germline gives CDR1 SGHRS, CDR2 YFSETQ. The CDR3 loop reads CASSLIQGMTEAFF. CDR3 in DNA: TGCGCCAGCAGCTTGATTCAGGGAATGACTGAAGCTTTCTTT.

The chain combines TRBV5-4 with TRBJ2-7; D not certain. The V end lost 0 bases, the J end lost 3 bases, and 10 bases lay between the germline ends. The CDR3 has 14 residues. CDR1 and CDR2 (germline): SGHNT, YYREEE (reference sequence). CDR3 DNA: TGTGCCAGCAGCTTGGGATTGCCGAGCTACGAGCAGTACTTC. Its translation is CASSLGLPSYEQYF.

V gene TRBV7-2 combines with J gene TRBJ1-3; tentative D call: TRBD1 (5 bases). V shed 6 bases and J shed 1 base, with 13 bases lying between them. Germline V gene sequence: CDR1 SGHTA, CDR2 FQGNSA. There are 15 residues in the CDR3. This CDR3 reads CASSQGRGSGNTIYF. The CDR3 DNA reads as TGTGCCAGCAGTCAAGGACGGGGGTCTGGAAACACCATATATTTT.

This clone was seen just once. J is TRBJ2-1 and V is TRBV7-7, with TRBD2 matching 13 bases. V lost 1 base to trimming and J lost 10 bases; unmatched junction nucleotides: 13. CDR3 length: 18 residues. The germline gives CDR1 SSHAT, CDR2 FNYEAQ (reference sequence). The CDR3, as DNA: TGTGCCAGCAGCTTAGGCGGGACTAGCGGGATAGACCAGGAGGAGCAGTTCTTC. Translated: CASSLGGTSGIDQEEQFF.

J is TRBJ2-1 and V is TRBV21-1; TRBD2, the D gene given by the table, was not confirmed from the DNA. TRBV21-1 is a pseudogene. The CDR3 length is 15 residues. The DNA for the CDR3 is TGTGCCAGCAGCAATTCGGGAGCAACCTACAATGAGCAGTTCTTC. This gives the protein CASSNSGATYNEQFF.

The rearrangement joins TRBV5-1 to TRBJ2-5; D perhaps matches TRBD2 (5 bases). The CDR3 is 17 amino acids. V lost 2 bases, J lost 5 bases, and 22 bases lay in between. Germline loops: CDR1 SGHRS, CDR2 YFSETQ. The chain's CDR3 is CASSFQPGVSATETQYF. CDR3 DNA: TGCGCCAGCAGCTTCCAACCCGGGGTCTCAGCGACGGAGACCCAGTACTTC.

The chain carries TRBV7-8 and TRBJ2-1, with no clear D. Germline CDR1 is SGHVS and CDR2 is FQNEAQ. The CDR3 consists of 14 residues. V was clipped by 5 bases and J by 0 bases, with 8 bases between them. CDR3 region: CASSLLFSYNEQFF. Written as DNA, the CDR3 is TGTGCCAGCAGCCTCCTCTTCTCCTACAATGAGCAGTTCTTC.

The chain joins TRBV11-3 to TRBJ2-5, with 9 bases identical to TRBD1. V shed 5 bases and J 1 base; nucleotides not matched to a gene: 5. The length of the CDR3 is 15 residues. CDR1 is SGHNT, CDR2 YENEEA, per germline. In nucleotides, the CDR3 is TGTGCCAGCAGCCCCGGACAGGGGCGCCAAGAGACCCAGTACTTC. Translating gives CASSPGQGRQETQYF.

The chain joins TRBV30 to TRBJ1-2; D is perhaps TRBD1 (5 bases). The CDR3 runs 12 residues. Germline V CDR1 and CDR2: GTSNPN, SVGIG (reference sequence). Between the trimmed V and J ends, which lost 2 bases and 7 bases, there was a span of 11 bases. The CDR3 sequence is CAWSLQGGGYTF. Written as DNA, the CDR3 is TGTGCCTGGAGTTTGCAGGGTGGTGGCTACACCTTC. The full variable domain, its missing parts supplied by reference TRBV30 and TRBJ1-2, is SQTIHQWPATLVQPVGSPLSLECTVEGTSNPNLYWYRQAAGRGLQLLFYSVGIGQISSEVPQNLSASRPQDRQFILSSKKLLLSDSGFYLCAWSLQGGGYTFGSGTRLTVV.

The gene calls are TRBV10-1 and TRBJ2-7; 12 bases agree with TRBD2. Germline V gene lookup returns CDR1 WNHNN and CDR2 SYGVQD (reference sequence). With V trimmed by 1 base and J by 2 bases, 3 bases remained unmatched. The CDR3 covers 16 residues. The CDR3 DNA sequence: TGCGCCAGCAGTGAGTGGCTAGCGGGAGGGGCCTACGAGCAGTACTTC. This gives the protein CASSEWLAGGAYEQYF.

The chain links TRBV5-4 to TRBJ1-1; D ambiguous. CDR3 length: 13 residues. Germline lookup yields CDR1 SGHNT and CDR2 YYREEE (reference sequence). V was shortened by 2 bases and J by 1 base, with 6 bases between the two germline ends. The CDR3 is CASSFGKNTEAFF. In DNA, the CDR3 is TGTGCCAGCAGCTTCGGGAAGAACACTGAAGCTTTCTTT. The variable domain in full, with the rest retrieved from reference TRBV5-4 and TRBJ1-1, is ETGVTQSPTHLIKTRGQQVTLRCSSQSGHNTVSWYQQALGQGPQFIFQYYREEENGRGNFPPRFSGLQFPNYSSELNVNALELDDSALYLCASSFGKNTEAFFGQGTRLTVV.

This clone was picked up a small number of times. V is TRBV5-1 and J is TRBJ1-3; D possibly corresponds to TRBD1 (6 bases). Deletions cut 3 bases from V and 0 bases from J, with 13 bases between. Germline V gives CDR1 SGHRS, CDR2 YFSETQ. The CDR3 totals 16 residues. CDR3 residues: CASSYRQVVSGNTIYF. The CDR3 DNA sequence: TGCGCCAGCAGCTACCGACAGGTTGTCTCTGGAAACACCATATATTTT.

This clone was recorded a few times. In DNA form, the CDR3 reads TGTGCCATCAGTCGTGACTGGCGGGAGGGGTCAGATACGCAGTATTTT. As protein: CAISRDWREGSDTQYF. The chain recombines TRBV10-3 with TRBJ2-3, with 9 bases fitting TRBD2. V was pared by 5 bases and J by 4 bases, with 10 bases of the junction left unmatched. The germline V gene has CDR1 ENHRY and CDR2 SYGVKD. This CDR3 has 16 residues.

This clone was found a few times. The rearrangement uses TRBV7-9 and TRBJ2-4; D not resolved. In germline, CDR1 is SEHNR, CDR2 FQNEAQ (reference sequence). This CDR3 comprises 16 residues. The V end was cut by 5 bases, the J end by 0 bases, with 14 bases between. This chain's CDR3 is CASSPAEELAKNIQYF. CDR3 DNA sequence: TGTGCCAGCAGCCCGGCCGAGGAGCTAGCCAAAAACATTCAGTACTTC.

The V call is TRBV2, the J call TRBJ2-3; 9 positions agree with TRBD2. V was clipped by 10 bases and J by 4 bases; unmatched bases: 12. The CDR3 has 15 amino acids. Germline lookup yields CDR1 SNHLY and CDR2 FYNNEI. DNA for the CDR3: TGTGCCACGGGCATAGCGGGAGTCCCCTCAGATACGCAGTATTTT. This codes for CATGIAGVPSDTQYF. The full variable domain, completed using reference TRBV2 and TRBJ2-3, is EPEVTQTPSHQVTQMGQEVILRCVPISNHLYFYWYRQILGQKVEFLVSFYNNEISEKSEIFDDQFSVERPDGSNFTLKIRSTKLEDSAMYFCATGIAGVPSDTQYFGPGTRLTVL.

The chain has TRBV6-4 and TRBJ2-3; D gene ambiguous. The length of the CDR3 is 13 residues. Germline CDR1 and CDR2: MRHNA and SNTAGT. Trimming left V 6 bases short and J 2 bases short, with 9 bases between. CDR3 DNA sequence: TGTGCCAGCAGCCCCACACCCACAGATACGCAGTATTTT. Protein: CASSPTPTDTQYF.

The genes are TRBV2 and TRBJ1-5, with 8 bases identical to TRBD1. Trimming took 8 bases from V and 6 from J; bases not matched to a gene: 6. Germline V lookup: CDR1 SNHLY, CDR2 FYNNEI. There are 13 residues in the CDR3. CDR3: CASRTGLGQPQHF. CDR3 sequence (DNA): TGTGCCAGCCGGACAGGGTTGGGTCAGCCCCAGCATTTT.

The gene calls are TRBV5-1 and TRBJ2-7; TRBD2 agrees at 12 bases. The germline CDR1 and CDR2 sequences are SGHRS and YFSETQ. With V trimmed by 3 bases and J by 3 bases, 4 bases remained unmatched. CDR3 length equals 15 residues. CDR3 sequence reads: CASSWTSGTIYEQYF. The CDR3 DNA follows: TGCGCCAGCAGCTGGACTAGCGGGACCATCTACGAGCAGTACTTC.

CDR3 DNA sequence: TGCGCCAGCAGCCCCGGTGAATGGGGGGTGAGTCCCCAGCATTTT. Residues: CASSPGEWGVSPQHF. The rearrangement uses TRBV4-1 and TRBJ1-5; TRBD1 might be the D (5 bases). This CDR3 region has 15 residues. V lost 4 bases, J lost 10 bases, and 20 bases lay in between. In germline, CDR1 is MGHRA, CDR2 YSYEKL.

This clone was detected once. The chain is built from TRBV11-3 and TRBJ2-2; 8 nucleotides match TRBD1. The V gene end was trimmed by 2 bases and the J gene end by 6 bases; junction bases not matched to a gene: 2. From germline, CDR1 is SGHNT and CDR2 YENEEA. This CDR3 is built from 14 residues. As DNA, the CDR3 is TGTGCCAGCAGCTTACGACAGGGGTCCGGGGAGCTGTTTTTT. Its translation is CASSLRQGSGELFF.

The chain carries TRBV2 and TRBJ1-1; maybe TRBD1 (5 bases). CDR3 size: 14 residues. Deletions cut 2 bases from V and 4 bases from J, with 11 bases between. Looked up from germline, CDR1 is SNHLY and CDR2 is FYNNEI. The CDR3 nucleotides are TGTGCCAGCAGTGAAATCCCGGGGGGCACTGAAGCTTTCTTT. Its protein product is CASSEIPGGTEAFF.

The chain links TRBV5-1 to TRBJ2-4, with no clear D. CDR3 length equals 16 residues. CDR1 and CDR2 from the germline V gene are SGHRS and YFSETQ. V was trimmed by 4 bases and J by 0 bases, leaving 14 bases between them. CDR3 DNA sequence: TGCGCCAGCAGCCTCGTCTCGAGTCTAGCCAAAAACATTCAGTACTTC. Translating gives CASSLVSSLAKNIQYF.

This chain joins TRBV10-3 and TRBJ2-5; D ambiguous. Germline lookup yields CDR1 ENHRY and CDR2 SYGVKD. The germline V and J ends were trimmed by 4 bases and 5 bases, with 11 bases remaining between them. The length of the CDR3 is 13 residues. The CDR3 reads CAISVRVEETQYF. CDR3 in DNA: TGTGCCATCAGTGTGCGAGTTGAGGAGACCCAGTACTTC.

The V call is TRBV15, the J call TRBJ1-4; D may be TRBD1 (6 bases). V was cut by 0 bases and J by 3 bases, with 8 bases left in between. Germline CDR1 LNHNV, CDR2 YYDKDF (reference sequence). The CDR3 spans 15 residues. DNA for the CDR3: TGTGCCACCAGCAGAGAACAGGGTGCTAATGAAAAACTGTTTTTT. Protein: CATSREQGANEKLFF.

The chain joins TRBV7-2 to TRBJ2-7; D may be TRBD1 (6 bases). CDR1 and CDR2 (germline): SGHTA, FQGNSA. Trimming pared 5 bases from V and 3 bases from J, leaving 14 bases between. The CDR3 has 14 amino acids. CDR3: CASSRTVQGYEQYF. The CDR3 DNA follows: TGTGCCAGCAGCCGGACAGTCCAGGGCTACGAGCAGTACTTC.

The gene calls are TRBV19 and TRBJ1-1, with a tentative D call TRBD1 (5 bases). The germline CDR1 and CDR2 sequences are LNHDA and SQIVND (reference sequence). This CDR3 has 15 amino acids. The germline V and J ends were trimmed by 6 bases and 5 bases, with 19 bases remaining between them. The CDR3 DNA is TGTGCCAGTAGCCACCCCCAGGGTAGGTGGACTGAAGCTTTCTTT. This gives the protein CASSHPQGRWTEAFF.